These T cell receptor beta chains were read from a single sample in a study of regulatory T cells in long-lasting Graves disease. TCRdb processed the multiplex PCR reads anew with MiXCR; each CDR3 protein has one entry. The table records around 500,000 distinct CDR3 sequences, more than 10% of them present only once. The same sample was also studied in work on T cells in Graves' hyperthyroidism and ophthalmopathy.

This specimen was peripheral blood mononuclear cells (PBMCs), taken at new diagnosis, from a patient treated with antithyroid drugs. The receptors come from a woman aged 25 to 39 with Graves disease. CDR3s include the opening cysteine and the closing phenylalanine or tryptophan. D genes are given only for firm matches. Expanded clones are given a class, and other clones once, few, many or no size at all.

d_gene	j_gene	abundance	v_gene	CDR3nt	CDR3aa
-	TRBJ1-6	many	TRBV6-1	TGTGCCAGCAGCAACCGAGAAAGTTGGACAGCGGGCTCACCCCTCCACTTT	CASSNRESWTAGSPLHF
-	TRBJ1-3	-	TRBV19	TGTGCCAGTAGCCTCGGACAGACTTCTGGAAACACCATATATTTT	CASSLGQTSGNTIYF
TRBD1	TRBJ2-7	-	TRBV6-1	TGTGCCAGCAGCCCCGGGACAGGGGGAATTCAGTACTTC	CASSPGTGGIQYF
TRBD2	TRBJ2-1	-	TRBV24-1	TGTGCCACCAGTGGTAGCGGGAAGAGCTACAATGAGCAGTTCTTC	CATSGSGKSYNEQFF
-	TRBJ1-1	few	TRBV7-2	TGTGCCAGCAGCTTGGGACACAGGTTAATGAACACTGAAGCTTTCTTT	CASSLGHRLMNTEAFF
TRBD1	TRBJ1-4	-	TRBV19	TGTGCCAGTAGTCCGGGACAGGGAGAAGAAAAACTGTTTTTT	CASSPGQGEEKLFF
-	TRBJ1-4	many	TRBV30	TGTGCCTGGAGTGCCCTAGTCAGGGAAAAACTGTTTTTT	CAWSALVREKLFF
-	TRBJ2-1	many	TRBV2	TGTGCCAGCAGCGACTTTAGGGGCCGGGCGAATGAGCAGTTCTTC	CASSDFRGRANEQFF
-	TRBJ1-6	-	TRBV27	TGTGCCAGCAGTTTCGATCCGTACAGGGTCTCTTCACCCCTCCACTTT	CASSFDPYRVSSPLHF
-	TRBJ2-1	many	TRBV29-1	TGCAGCGTATTCTACAGAGATTCCTACAATGAGCAGTTCTTC	CSVFYRDSYNEQFF
-	TRBJ2-7	many	TRBV11-2	TGTGCCAGCAGCTTAGCCTACCTAGCTCAGGAGCAGTACTTC	CASSLAYLAQEQYF
TRBD1	TRBJ1-5	many	TRBV10-3	TGTGCCATCAGGTCACAGGGGGATAATCAGCCCCAGCATTTT	CAIRSQGDNQPQHF
-	TRBJ2-5	many	TRBV7-2	TGTGCCAGCAGCTTAGGACGAAACCAAGAGACCCAGTACTTC	CASSLGRNQETQYF
-	TRBJ2-7	many	TRBV20-1	TGCAGTGCTAGAGCCCCTGGGGACTACGAGCAGTACTTC	CSARAPGDYEQYF
-	TRBJ2-7	-	TRBV19	TGTGCCAGTAGCCCCCAACGGGAGTTCCCCTACGAGCAGTACTTC	CASSPQREFPYEQYF
-	TRBJ2-7	-	TRBV18	TGTGCCAGCTCACCAGGGTCCAGGGAGGCCTACGGGCAGTACTTC	CASSPGSREAYGQYF
-	TRBJ1-1	-	TRBV9	TGTGCCAGCAGCGTAGCTGGGAGCACTGAAGCTTTCTTT	CASSVAGSTEAFF
-	TRBJ2-1	many	TRBV20-1	TGCAGTGCTAGAGGAGGGTATGAGCAGTTCTTC	CSARGGYEQFF
-	TRBJ1-2	many	TRBV29-1	TGCAGCATACCGACTAACTATGGCTACACCTTC	CSIPTNYGYTF
-	TRBJ2-2	-	TRBV12-3/TRBV12-4	TGTGCCAGCAGGCACCCTCTAGGGTTAGGGAACACCGGGGAGCTGTTTTTT	CASRHPLGLGNTGELFF
TRBD2	TRBJ2-1	few	TRBV6-1	TGTGCCAGCAGCTTAGCGGGAGGCACATTATACAATGAGCAGTTCTTC	CASSLAGGTLYNEQFF
-	TRBJ2-7	-	TRBV29-1	TGCAGCGTTGCCGACCTCTACGAGCAGTACTTC	CSVADLYEQYF
-	TRBJ2-1	many	TRBV27	TGTGCCAGCAGCCTAGCCAGGGCGTCCTACAATGAGCAGTTCTTC	CASSLARASYNEQFF
-	TRBJ2-2	many	TRBV7-8	TGTGCCAGCAGCTTAGCATTTAGCGGAGCGAACACCGGGGAGCTGTTTTTT	CASSLAFSGANTGELFF
-	TRBJ1-6	many	TRBV6-5	TGTGCCAGCAGTTACCAGACCCATAATTCACCCCTCCACTTT	CASSYQTHNSPLHF
TRBD2	TRBJ2-2	few	TRBV14	TGTGCCAGCAGCCCCCTAGGAGCGGGAGGCCCGGACACCGGGGAGCTGTTTTTT	CASSPLGAGGPDTGELFF
-	TRBJ2-7	-	TRBV6-5	TGTGCCAGCAGTTACTCCCTCGGCGGGGAGCCTAGTAGCGAGCAGTACTTC	CASSYSLGGEPSSEQYF
TRBD2	TRBJ2-7	few	TRBV6-2/TRBV6-3	TGTGCCAGCAGCCTAGGACTAGCGGGAATCTACGAGCAGTACTTC	CASSLGLAGIYEQYF
TRBD2	TRBJ2-7	-	TRBV7-2	TGTGCCAGCAGCTTATCCCCAGCGGGAGCCCCTGGCTACGAGCAGTACTTC	CASSLSPAGAPGYEQYF
-	TRBJ2-1	-	TRBV20-1	TGCAGTGCTAGCGAACGGGAGACGGTATTAGATGAGCAGTTCTTC	CSASERETVLDEQFF
TRBD2	TRBJ2-5	many	TRBV15	TGTGCCACCAGGAGGCTAGCGGGAGTGCTGGAGACCCAGTACTTC	CATRRLAGVLETQYF
-	TRBJ2-1	many	TRBV19	TGTGCCAGTAGTTATGCAGAGAGCTCCTACAATGAGCAGTTCTTC	CASSYAESSYNEQFF
-	TRBJ2-3	few	TRBV20-1	TGCAGTGCTATTCATGGGGATACGCAGTATTTT	CSAIHGDTQYF
-	TRBJ1-6	many	TRBV7-2	TGTGCCAGCAGTTTAGAGGTCAATTCACCCCTCCACTTT	CASSLEVNSPLHF
-	TRBJ1-5	many	TRBV2	TGTGCCAGCAGTGGGCAGACTCATAGCAATCAGCCCCAGCATTTT	CASSGQTHSNQPQHF
-	TRBJ1-5	many	TRBV2	TGTGCCAGCAGTGAAGGAACAGCCAATCAGCCCCAGCATTTT	CASSEGTANQPQHF
TRBD2	TRBJ2-2	few	TRBV7-2	TGTGCCAGCAGCTTCATACCTAGCGGGAGGGGAAACACCGGGGAGCTGTTTTTT	CASSFIPSGRGNTGELFF
TRBD1	TRBJ1-4	few	TRBV7-2	TGTGCCAGCAGCTTATTCGGGACAGAAAATGAAAAACTGTTTTTT	CASSLFGTENEKLFF
TRBD1	TRBJ2-1	many	TRBV5-1	TGCGCCAGCAGATATCGGGACAGGGAGTACAATGAGCAGTTCTTC	CASRYRDREYNEQFF
-	TRBJ2-2	many	TRBV20-1	TGCAGTGCTAGAGAGGTACAAGTTGACACCGGGGAGCTGTTTTTT	CSAREVQVDTGELFF
-	TRBJ2-2	many	TRBV18	TGTGCCAGCTCACCATTGAGGGGCACCGGGGAGCTGTTTTTT	CASSPLRGTGELFF
-	TRBJ2-1	many	TRBV7-9	TGTGCCAGCAGCCCAGGGGTAGCAGTTAGCTCCTACAATGAGCAGTTCTTC	CASSPGVAVSSYNEQFF
TRBD1	TRBJ1-5	-	TRBV28	TGTGCCAGCATTATGGACAGGGTGGATCAGCCCCAGCATTTT	CASIMDRVDQPQHF
TRBD1	TRBJ2-1	many	TRBV10-3	TGTGCCATCAGTGATCGTGAACCCGGGACAGGGGGAGGTGAGCAGTTCTTC	CAISDREPGTGGGEQFF
-	TRBJ1-2	many	TRBV28	TGTGCCAGCAGCCCCGTCCGGGACGCCCTCTATGGCTACACCTTC	CASSPVRDALYGYTF
-	TRBJ2-3	few	TRBV30	TGTGCCTGGAGTCCCACCTGGGGGACAGATACGCAGTATTTT	CAWSPTWGTDTQYF
-	TRBJ2-7	many	TRBV27	TGTGCCAGCAGCAGGCAGGGGTGGAAGTACGAGCAGTACTTC	CASSRQGWKYEQYF
-	TRBJ1-3	-	TRBV28	TGTACCAGCAGTTTATTCCCACGGATCGGTGGAAACACCATATATTTT	CTSSLFPRIGGNTIYF
TRBD2	TRBJ2-7	many	TRBV30	TGTGCCTGGAGCTTGACTAGCTCGGGGCAGTACTTC	CAWSLTSSGQYF
TRBD1	TRBJ2-2	-	TRBV25-1	TGTGCCAGCAAAGTCAAGATCCCGAGGGGGCCTTACACCGGGGAGCTGTTTTTT	CASKVKIPRGPYTGELFF
-	TRBJ2-7	many	TRBV20-1	TGCAGTGCCGGGTCAACAGGATCCTACGAGCAGTACTTC	CSAGSTGSYEQYF
TRBD2	TRBJ2-3	many	TRBV3-1	TGTGCCAGCAGCCGATCGGGACTAGCGGGCACAGATACGCAGTATTTT	CASSRSGLAGTDTQYF
-	TRBJ2-2	-	TRBV3-1	TGTGCCAGCAGCCAAGAAATTGGGGGAAGGGGCACCGGGGAGCTGTTTTTT	CASSQEIGGRGTGELFF